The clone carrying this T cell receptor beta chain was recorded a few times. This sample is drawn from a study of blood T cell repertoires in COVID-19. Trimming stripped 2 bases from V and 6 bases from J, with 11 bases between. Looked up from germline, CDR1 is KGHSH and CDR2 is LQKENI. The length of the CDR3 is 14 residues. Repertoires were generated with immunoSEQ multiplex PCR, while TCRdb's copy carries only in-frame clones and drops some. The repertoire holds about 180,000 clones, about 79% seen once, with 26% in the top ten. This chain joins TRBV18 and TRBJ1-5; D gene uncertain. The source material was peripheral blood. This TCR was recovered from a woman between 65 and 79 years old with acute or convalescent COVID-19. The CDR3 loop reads CASSPGQTRQPQHF. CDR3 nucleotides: TGTGCCAGCTCACCAGGCCAGACACGTCAGCCCCAGCATTTT. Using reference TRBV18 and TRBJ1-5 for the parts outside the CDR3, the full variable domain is NAGVMQNPRHLVRRRGQEARLRCSPMKGHSHVYWYRQLPEEGLKFMVYLQKENIIDESGMPKERFSAEFPKEGPSILRIQQVVRGDSAAYFCASSPGQTRQPQHFGDGTRLSIL.